This TCR beta chain derives from a study of shared clonotypes between healthy human individuals. Study outcomes and limitations: Clonotypes which were not shared had lower generation probabilities than clonotypes that all four donors shared.

Of note for this clone: Its antigen is undetermined.

Clones were sequenced by immunoSEQ multiplex PCR, and TCRdb holds only the in-frame ones, with some missing. The table lists roughly 1 million clones, approximately 80% of them singletons, with around 0.47% in the top ten. CDR3 size: 13 residues. CDR1 MNHNY and CDR2 SVGAGI come from the germline V gene (reference sequence). Trimming removed 3 bases at V and 8 bases at J, with 11 bases between. The source material was memory CD4+ T cells from PBMCs. As to subset: CD45RA-negative fraction. The source of this sequence is a man between 18 and 29 years old in good health. Some clones in this sample may be carry-over from other donors' samples. The chain employs TRBV6-6 and TRBJ2-1; the D gene is possibly TRBD2 (5 bases). The CDR3 DNA reads TGTGCCAGCAGTTATCCCCTCGGGGATGAGCAGTTCTTC. Translated, it gives CASSYPLGDEQFF.